The 3 T cell receptor beta chains listed next were all sequenced from one sample in a study of T cells in Graves' hyperthyroidism and ophthalmopathy. RNA transcripts were the template for amplifying TCR beta CDR3 regions. First-round RT-PCR with HTBI primers amplified the TCR CDR3 region. TCRdb fed the multiplex PCR reads into MiXCR, producing one record per CDR3 protein. The sample holds some 400,000 distinct CDR3 sequences, 19% seen once. The sequencing sample was made of blood. These receptors originate from a woman aged 18-29 years with Graves' hyperthyroidism.

This clonotype was observed at least ten times. J is TRBJ2-5 and V is TRBV12-3 or TRBV12-4, with a tentative D call TRBD1 (6 bases). The V gene lost 4 bases and the J gene lost 5 bases, with 11 bases spanning the gap. The CDR3 length is 13 residues. This CDR3 is CASSSGTTETQYF. The CDR3 region has the DNA TGTGCCAGCAGTTCCGGGACAACGGAGACCCAGTACTTC.

This clonotype was seen repeatedly, ten times or more. The chain has TRBV12-3 or TRBV12-4 and TRBJ1-5, with TRBD1 as a possible D gene (5 bases). The CDR3 runs 15 residues. V shed 4 bases and J shed 7 bases, with 17 bases lying between them. The CDR3 loop is CASSSAGHWEQPQHF. In nucleotides, the CDR3 is TGTGCCAGCAGTTCCGCCGGACATTGGGAGCAGCCCCAGCATTTT.

As for this clonotype: A much larger clone lies one base from this, so it may be a read error. This chain joins TRBV4-1 and TRBJ2-7; no reliable D call. The germline V gene has CDR1 MGHRA and CDR2 YSYEKL. The CDR3 is 14 amino acids. The CDR3 reads CARSPNAPGYEQYF. The CDR3 DNA reads TGCGCCAGAAGCCCGAACGCCCCAGGCTACGAGCAGTACTTC.